This is a list of T cell receptor beta chains from one sample in a study of blood T cell repertoires in COVID-19. The repertoire was sequenced with immunoSEQ multiplex PCR; TCRdb's copy has only in-frame clones and lacks some. The sample includes approximately 100,000 clones, 90% to 95% seen only once; the top ten take 0.85% to 1%. Source material: peripheral blood. The receptors were gathered from a man aged 55 to 70 with acute or convalescent COVID-19. Each CDR3 is given with its conserved first and last residue. Fields, in order: clone size, D gene, J gene, V gene, CDR3 protein, CDR3 DNA. D genes are given only for firm matches. Expanded clones are given a class, and other clones once, few, many or no size at all.

. . TRBJ2-2 TRBV2 CASSEASRRSGELFF TGTGCCAGCAGTGAAGCGTCGAGGCGTAGCGGGGAGCTGTTTTTT
. . TRBJ2-1 TRBV5-5 CASSSRTESSYNEQFF TGTGCCAGCAGCTCGCGGACAGAAAGCTCCTACAATGAGCAGTTCTTC
. TRBD1 TRBJ1-2 TRBV20-1 CSASKGQGVGGYTF TGCAGTGCTAGTAAGGGACAGGGGGTCGGTGGCTACACCTTC
. . TRBJ2-5 TRBV11-2 CASSSTGKETQYF TGTGCCAGCAGCTCGACGGGGAAAGAGACCCAGTACTTC
once . TRBJ1-6 TRBV10-3 CAISRVGGASPLHF TGTGCCATCAGTCGAGTGGGGGGGGCTTCACCCCTCCACTTT
. . TRBJ1-5 TRBV19 CASRSLAGGNQPQHF TGTGCCAGTAGATCTTTGGCGGGGGGCAATCAGCCCCAGCATTTT
once . TRBJ2-1 TRBV6-6 CASSYAGAKNEQFF TGTGCCAGCAGTTACGCGGGGGCTAAAAATGAGCAGTTCTTC
. . TRBJ2-1 TRBV9 CASTPGDPWNEQFF TGTGCCAGCACCCCCGGTGATCCCTGGAATGAGCAGTTCTTC
. TRBD2 TRBJ2-5 TRBV19 CASSIGASGYQETQYF TGTGCCAGTAGTATAGGCGCTAGCGGATACCAAGAGACCCAGTACTTC
. . TRBJ1-6 TRBV28 CASSFGGDSSYNSPLHF TGTGCCAGCAGTTTTGGCGGGGATAGCTCCTATAATTCACCCCTCCACTTT
. . TRBJ1-2 TRBV15 CATSRPLSAGAGGYTF TGTGCCACCAGCAGACCCCTATCGGCAGGGGCGGGCGGCTACACCTTC
once . TRBJ2-3 TRBV5-5 CASSPVGDTSTDTQYF TGTGCCAGCAGCCCGGTGGGGGACACTAGCACAGATACGCAGTATTTT
. TRBD2 TRBJ2-1 TRBV6-5 CASSYSAGAYNEQFF TGTGCCAGCAGTTACTCGGCGGGGGCCTACAATGAGCAGTTCTTC
. . TRBJ1-4 TRBV5-1 CASSETGLSNEKLFF TGCGCCAGCAGCGAAACAGGGCTCTCTAATGAAAAACTGTTTTTT
. TRBD1 TRBJ1-4 TRBV5-4 CASSFQLTGATNEKLFF TGTGCCAGCAGCTTCCAATTAACAGGGGCCACTAATGAAAAACTGTTTTTT
. . TRBJ2-5 TRBV5-1 CASSLVPTGETQYF TGCGCCAGCAGCTTGGTCCCGACAGGAGAGACCCAGTACTTC
. TRBD1 TRBJ2-7 TRBV5-1 CASSLADRAEQYF TGCGCCAGCAGCTTGGCGGACAGGGCCGAGCAGTACTTC
. TRBD2 TRBJ2-2 TRBV2 CASSTSGTNTGELFF TGTGCCAGCAGCACTAGCGGTACGAACACCGGGGAGCTGTTTTTT
. . TRBJ1-3 TRBV11-2 CASSPGGLGSGNTIYF TGTGCCAGCAGCCCGGGGGGGTTGGGGTCTGGAAACACCATATATTTT
. TRBD2 TRBJ2-5 TRBV11-3 CASRRITGSGGTQYF TGTGCCAGCAGGCGAATCACAGGCAGCGGGGGGACCCAGTACTTC
. . TRBJ2-3 TRBV5-1 CASSTSGSTDTQYF TGCGCCAGCAGCACTTCAGGGAGCACAGATACGCAGTATTTT
. . TRBJ1-1 TRBV10-3 CAISESETAMNTEAFF TGTGCCATCAGTGAGTCGGAGACAGCCATGAACACTGAAGCTTTCTTT
few TRBD1 TRBJ1-2 TRBV9 CASSVGDRGQGSYGYTF TGTGCCAGCAGCGTAGGGGACAGGGGGCAAGGGAGCTATGGCTACACCTTC
. TRBD2 TRBJ2-3 TRBV7-3 CASSLTSGRGTDTQYF TGTGCCAGCAGCTTAACAAGCGGGAGGGGTACAGATACGCAGTATTTT
. . TRBJ2-7 TRBV10-3 CAISESRRNYEQYF TGTGCCATCAGTGAGTCGAGGCGAAACTACGAGCAGTACTTC
. TRBD1 TRBJ2-1 TRBV5-4 CASSRGTGAGNEQFF TGTGCCAGCAGCCGCGGGACAGGGGCCGGCAATGAGCAGTTCTTC
. . TRBJ2-5 TRBV18 CASSPTLQETQYF TGTGCCAGCTCACCAACTCTTCAAGAGACCCAGTACTTC
. . TRBJ2-5 TRBV18 CASSPIQGPQETQYF TGTGCCAGCTCACCCATACAGGGTCCACAAGAGACCCAGTACTTC
. TRBD1 TRBJ1-4 TRBV9 CASSVTGEGEKLFF TGTGCCAGCAGCGTGACAGGGGAGGGTGAAAAACTGTTTTTT
. . TRBJ1-2 TRBV28 CASSLESGMGGTYGYTF TGTGCCAGCAGTTTAGAGTCGGGGATGGGGGGAACCTATGGCTACACCTTC
. . TRBJ1-2 TRBV6-5 CASSNTGTGYTF TGTGCCAGCAGTAACACAGGGACCGGCTACACCTTC
. . TRBJ1-5 TRBV27 CASSIDRNQPQHF TGTGCCAGCAGCATCGACAGGAATCAGCCCCAGCATTTT
once . TRBJ2-2 TRBV5-1 CASSPAEMVGELFF TGCGCCAGCAGCCCTGCCGAGATGGTCGGGGAGCTGTTTTTT
. . TRBJ1-2 TRBV18 CASSNRAENGYTF TGTGCCAGCTCAAACAGGGCCGAGAACGGCTACACCTTC
. . TRBJ2-3 TRBV12-5 CASGNEEDTQYF TGTGCTAGTGGAAACGAGGAAGATACGCAGTATTTT
. . TRBJ1-3 TRBV9 CASSVAPGQVGNTIYF TGTGCCAGCAGCGTAGCCCCCGGACAAGTGGGAAACACCATATATTTT
. . TRBJ2-7 TRBV6-5 CASRLARGRDEQYF TGTGCCAGCAGGCTGGCCAGGGGCCGGGACGAGCAGTACTTC
. TRBD1 TRBJ1-6 TRBV27 CASRRTGDSPLHF TGTGCCAGCAGACGGACAGGGGACTCACCCCTCCACTTT
. . TRBJ1-3 TRBV19 CASTARGPGNTIYF TGTGCCAGTACCGCCAGGGGCCCTGGAAACACCATATATTTT
. . TRBJ1-5 TRBV27 CASSPRTGNQPQHF TGTGCCAGCAGTCCTCGGACGGGAAATCAGCCCCAGCATTTT